The T cell receptor (beta chain) under discussion was sequenced for a study of shared clonotypes between healthy human individuals. Study-wide points: Donor clonotype sharing was expected to depend on sequencing depth.

V lost 8 bases and J lost 8; bases outside the gene matches: 13. This CDR3 contains 15 residues. CDR1 is MNHEY and CDR2 is SMNVEV in the germline V gene (reference sequence). Profiling relied on immunoSEQ multiplex PCR, and the TCRdb table lists in-frame clones only, not all of them. The sample shows about 2.1 million clones, 85% to 95% of them seen only once. Worth noting for this clone: Its antigen is undetermined.

Cells designated naive CD8 were CD45RO-negative and were positively selected for CCR7, with terminally differentiated effector memory CD45RA+ cells excluded. The origin of this receptor is a young man in good health. Some clones in this sample may be carry-over from other donors' samples. Sequencing was carried out using naive CD8+ T cells from PBMCs. The V and J genes are TRBV27 and TRBJ2-1, with 9 bases lining up with TRBD2. CDR3 in DNA: TGTGCCAGCGGGGTAGCGGGAGAGTACTGGGATGAGCAGTTCTTC. This encodes CASGVAGEYWDEQFF.